This T cell receptor beta chain was obtained from a study of early T cells in non-severe SARS-CoV-2 infection. At the level of the study: Sequencing of bulk RNA from unsorted whole blood was done, without chain pairing. Study-level results: The matching step, a VDJdb search, favored anti-spike CD8 responses and missed private and CD4 specificities.

Each cDNA molecule carried a unique molecular identifier. A single record per CDR3 protein comes from TCRdb applying MiXCR to the 5' RACE reads. The data show roughly 35,000 distinct CDR3 sequences, less than 8.5% seen once. Trimming took 4 bases from V and 4 from J, leaving 13 bases between them. CDR1 MNHEY and CDR2 SMNVEV come from the germline V gene (reference sequence). The CDR3 consists of 14 residues. This clonotype was found many times. The target antigen is unknown. The origin of this receptor is an adult who was a healthcare worker with PCR-confirmed SARS-CoV-2 infection or an uninfected control (not recorded which). The sequenced sample was whole blood. This sequence joins TRBV27 and TRBJ1-2; D not resolved. The CDR3 is CASSSADGFYGYTF. CDR3 bases: TGTGCCAGCAGTTCAGCGGACGGTTTCTATGGCTACACCTTC.